A single sample gave rise to the 13 T cell receptor beta chains below, sequenced in a study of blood T cells in healthy people across ages. PCR was performed a second time for 7 to 11 cycles using a sample-barcoded 5' primer and a J-beta primer mix. Via MiXCR, TCRdb re-called the 5' RACE reads, giving one row per CDR3 protein. The sample comprises under 2 million distinct CDR3 sequences, about 32% of which are singletons, and approximately 11% rests with the top ten. The sample taken for sequencing was blood. These receptor sequences come from a young woman in good health.

The table lists this clonotype with a few counts. This sequence joins TRBV7-9 and TRBJ2-1; D remains unclear. Germline values: CDR1 SEHNR, CDR2 FQNEAQ (reference sequence). CDR3 length equals 15 residues. V was clipped by 3 bases and J by 8 bases, with 17 bases between them. CDR3 DNA sequence: TGTGCCAGCAGCTTTAAGGGCGGCTTTCTGGATGAGCAGTTCTTC. Its protein is CASSFKGGFLDEQFF.

This clonotype was found a few times. This sequence joins TRBV7-2 and TRBJ1-6; D is unclear. Germline CDR1 SGHTA, CDR2 FQGNSA. The CDR3 is 15 amino acids. Trimming removed 2 bases at V and 9 bases at J, with 14 bases between. The CDR3 region has the DNA TGTGCCAGCAGCTTAAGCCCGGGCGGGAGTTCACCCCTCCACTTT. Protein product: CASSLSPGGSSPLHF.

This clonotype occurred a few times. The J gene is TRBJ2-1, the V gene TRBV29-1; the D gene is possibly TRBD1 (6 bases). The CDR3 spans 14 residues. Germline CDR1 SQVTM, CDR2 ANQGSEA. V was clipped by 6 bases and J by 0 bases, with 12 bases between them. CDR3 bases: TGCAGCGTCCACAGGGCCGGCTCCTACAATGAGCAGTTCTTC. Protein product: CSVHRAGSYNEQFF.

The chain recombines TRBV10-3 with TRBJ1-6, with D perhaps TRBD1 (6 bases). V lost 7 bases, J lost 6 bases, and 19 bases lay in between. Germline V CDR1 and CDR2: ENHRY, SYGVKD. There are 16 residues in the CDR3. This CDR3 reads CAIKGTEGGSNSPLHF. In DNA, the CDR3 is TGTGCCATCAAAGGCACCGAGGGGGGGAGTAATTCACCCCTCCACTTT.

In this sample, this clonotype turned up many times. J is TRBJ1-2 and V is TRBV7-2, with 9 bases matching TRBD1. This CDR3 is built from 15 residues. CDR1 is SGHTA, CDR2 FQGNSA, per germline. Trimming removed 4 bases from V and 5 bases from J; junction bases left unmatched: 8. In DNA form, the CDR3 reads TGTGCCAGCAGCTCACCGACAGGGGGTACATATGGCTACACCTTC. It encodes CASSSPTGGTYGYTF.

This clonotype was seen a few times. CDR3 DNA: TGTGCCAGCAGCGTAGGGGACGGGAGCTCCTATAATTCACCCCTCCACTTT. It is translated as CASSVGDGSSYNSPLHF. The chain employs TRBV9 and TRBJ1-6, with a tentative D call TRBD1 (5 bases). The CDR3 totals 17 residues. In germline, CDR1 is SGDLS, CDR2 YYNGEE. V was cut by 0 bases and J by 0 bases, with 10 bases left in between.

A remark on this clonotype: At one end, the junction sequence differs from germline, possibly due to a read error. The chain carries TRBV5-1 and TRBJ2-3, with 9 bases aligning to TRBD2. Germline lookup yields CDR1 SGHRS and CDR2 YFSETQ. This CDR3 has 14 residues. The CDR3 bases are TGTGCCAGCAGTTTAGCGGGAGTGAGGGATACGCAGTATTTT. Amino acids: CASSLAGVRDTQYF.

This chain joins TRBV18 and TRBJ2-5, with 14 bases identical to TRBD2. CDR1 and CDR2 from the germline V gene are KGHSH and LQKENI. The junction had 20 bases not matched to a gene; V was cut back by 6 bases and J by 11 bases. The CDR3 is 18 amino acids. The CDR3 reads CASSAETSGRAAYNEQYF. The DNA of the CDR3 is TGTGCCAGCTCGGCGGAGACTAGCGGGAGGGCCGCCTACAATGAGCAGTACTTC.

This clonotype was recorded at least ten times. V is TRBV20-1 and J is TRBJ1-5; maybe TRBD1 (5 bases). Trimming took 0 bases from V and 0 from J, leaving 15 bases between them. This CDR3 contains 17 residues. Germline V gene lookup returns CDR1 DFQATT and CDR2 SNEGSKA (reference sequence). CDR3 bases: TGCAGTGCTAGAGATCAGGGAGAGGGCAGTAGCAATCAGCCCCAGCATTTT. Its translation: CSARDQGEGSSNQPQHF.

DNA of the CDR3: TGTGCCACCAGCAGGGGGGTTTCTAGCGGTAGCTCCTACGAGCAGTACTTC. The encoded protein is CATSRGVSSGSSYEQYF. The gene calls are TRBV15 and TRBJ2-7; 7 bases map to TRBD2. Germline-derived CDR1 and CDR2 are LNHNV and YYDKDF (reference sequence). Germline trimming cut 3 bases from V and 0 bases from J; bases unmatched to any gene: 11. The CDR3 is 17 amino acids.

This clonotype was recorded many times. This chain connects TRBV21-1 to TRBJ2-5; the table's D gene call, TRBD1, was not cross checked with the DNA. TRBV21-1 is a pseudogene. The CDR3 has 16 amino acids. The CDR3 nucleotides are TGTGCCAGCAGCAAAGGAGGGGATTTCTTGGAAGAGACCCAGTACTTC. Translating it yields CASSKGGDFLEETQYF.

The chain recombines TRBV20-1 with TRBJ1-1; D is uncertain. Germline-derived CDR1 and CDR2 are DFQATT and SNEGSKA (reference sequence). The CDR3 has 14 amino acids. V dropped 2 bases and J dropped 0 bases, with 10 bases sitting between them. The CDR3 spells CSARKPGLNTEAFF. The CDR3 DNA is TGCAGTGCTAGAAAACCAGGACTGAACACTGAAGCTTTCTTT.

This clonotype was seen more than once but under ten times. This chain connects TRBV6-5 to TRBJ1-5, with D uncertain. The CDR3 extends over 15 amino acids. V was pared by 0 bases and J by 0 bases, with 6 bases between. Germline V gene sequence: CDR1 MNHEY, CDR2 SVGAGI. CDR3 region: CASSYSRNSNQPQHF. The CDR3, as DNA: TGTGCCAGCAGTTACTCGAGAAATAGCAATCAGCCCCAGCATTTT.